This T cell receptor beta chain was sequenced during a study of a mutant IDH1 vaccine in newly diagnosed glioma. Study details: Most patients had radiochemotherapy with temozolomide before enrollment; others had one alone.

Points on this clone: Antigen: not known.

Time point meaning: week 23, last vaccination. One vaccine dose held 300 ug of mutant IDH1 20-mer peptide and came with topical imiquimod. New IDH1-mutant, ATRX-lost WHO grade 3 or 4 astrocytomas occurred in donors. The CDR3 spans 15 residues. Germline V CDR1 and CDR2: SGHNT, YYREEE (reference sequence). J gave up 1 base and V 2 bases, and 2 bases lay outside the gene matches. Assay used: immunoSEQ multiplex PCR; TCRdb lists only in-frame clones, some missing. The data show about 65,000 clones, 85% seen once. This clonotype was obtained from a man aged 25-40 years with glioma. Sequenced material: PBMCs, taken from a glioma patient whose treatment included an IDH1 peptide vaccine. The chain uses TRBV5-4 and TRBJ2-7; 11 bases line up with TRBD1. The CDR3 region is CASSLGTGGSYEQYF. The DNA of the CDR3 is TGTGCCAGCAGCTTAGGGACAGGGGGTTCCTACGAGCAGTACTTC.